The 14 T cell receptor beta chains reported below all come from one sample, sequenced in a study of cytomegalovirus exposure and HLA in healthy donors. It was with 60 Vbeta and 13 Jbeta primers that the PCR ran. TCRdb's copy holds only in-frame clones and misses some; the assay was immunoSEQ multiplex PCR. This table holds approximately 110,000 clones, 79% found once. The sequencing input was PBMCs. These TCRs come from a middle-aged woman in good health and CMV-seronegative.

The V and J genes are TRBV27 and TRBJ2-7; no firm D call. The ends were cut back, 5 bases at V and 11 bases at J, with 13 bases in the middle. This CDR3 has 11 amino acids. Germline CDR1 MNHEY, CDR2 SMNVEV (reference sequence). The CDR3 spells CASSLNSKEYF. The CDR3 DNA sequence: TGTGCCAGCAGTCTTAACAGCAAAGAGTACTTC.

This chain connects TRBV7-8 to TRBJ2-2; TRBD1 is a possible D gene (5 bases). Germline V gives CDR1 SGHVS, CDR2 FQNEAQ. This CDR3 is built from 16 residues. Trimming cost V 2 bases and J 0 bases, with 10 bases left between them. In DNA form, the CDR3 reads TGTGCCAGCAGCTTACAGGGCAGGGCGAACACCGGGGAGCTGTTTTTT. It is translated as CASSLQGRANTGELFF.

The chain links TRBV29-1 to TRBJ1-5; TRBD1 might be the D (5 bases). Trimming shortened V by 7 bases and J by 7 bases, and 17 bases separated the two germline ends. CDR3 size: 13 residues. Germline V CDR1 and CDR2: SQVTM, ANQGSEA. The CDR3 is CSALVRGTQPQHF. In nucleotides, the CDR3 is TGCAGCGCCCTGGTCCGGGGGACCCAGCCCCAGCATTTT.

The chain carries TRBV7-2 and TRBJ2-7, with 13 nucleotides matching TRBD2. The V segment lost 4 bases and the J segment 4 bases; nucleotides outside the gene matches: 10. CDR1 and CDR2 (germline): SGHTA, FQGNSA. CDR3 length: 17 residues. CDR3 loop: CASSSSRLAGGGYEQYF. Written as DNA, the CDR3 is TGTGCCAGCAGCTCTTCCCGACTAGCGGGGGGCGGGTACGAGCAGTACTTC.

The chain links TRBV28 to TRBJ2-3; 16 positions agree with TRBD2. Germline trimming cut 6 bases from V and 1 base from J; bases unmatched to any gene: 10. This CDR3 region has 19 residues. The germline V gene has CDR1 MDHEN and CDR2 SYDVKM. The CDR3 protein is CASRGLAGGPGSGTDTQYF. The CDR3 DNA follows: TGTGCCAGCAGGGGACTAGCGGGGGGGCCCGGGAGTGGCACAGATACGCAGTATTTT.

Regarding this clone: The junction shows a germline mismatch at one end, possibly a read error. The CDR3 loop reads CASSIPGYHETQYF. CDR3 nucleotides: TGTGCCAGTAGTATTCCGGGATACCACGAGACCCAGTACTTC. The chain has TRBV19 and TRBJ2-5, with TRBD2 as a possible D gene (5 bases). The V gene's germline CDR1 is LNHDA and CDR2 SQIVND (reference sequence). The CDR3 extends over 14 amino acids.

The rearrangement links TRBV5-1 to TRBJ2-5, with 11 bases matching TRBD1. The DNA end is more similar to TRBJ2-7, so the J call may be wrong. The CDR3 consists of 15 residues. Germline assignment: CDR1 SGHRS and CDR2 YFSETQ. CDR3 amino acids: CASSIGTGGRNEQYF. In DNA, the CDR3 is TGCGCCAGCAGCATAGGGACAGGGGGAAGAAACGAGCAGTACTTC.

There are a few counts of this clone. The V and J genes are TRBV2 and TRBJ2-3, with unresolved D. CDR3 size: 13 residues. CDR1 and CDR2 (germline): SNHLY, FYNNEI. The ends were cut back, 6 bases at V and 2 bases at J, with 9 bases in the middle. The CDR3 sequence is CASSRLSTDTQYF. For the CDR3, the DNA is TGTGCCAGCAGCCGACTCTCCACAGATACGCAGTATTTT.

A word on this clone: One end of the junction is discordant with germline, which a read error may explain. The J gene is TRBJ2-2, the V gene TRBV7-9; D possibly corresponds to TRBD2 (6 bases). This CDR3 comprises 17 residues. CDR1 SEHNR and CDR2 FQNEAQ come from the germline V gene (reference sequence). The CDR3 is CSSSSRLSGGRPGELFF. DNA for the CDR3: TGTTCCAGCAGCTCGCGACTCTCCGGAGGGAGGCCCGGGGAGCTGTTTTTT.

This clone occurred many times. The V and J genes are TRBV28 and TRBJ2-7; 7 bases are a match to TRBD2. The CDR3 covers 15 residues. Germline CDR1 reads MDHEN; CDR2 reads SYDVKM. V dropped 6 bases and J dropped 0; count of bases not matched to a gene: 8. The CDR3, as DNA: TGTGCCAGCAGGAATAGCGGGTCCCGCTCCTACGAGCAGTACTTC. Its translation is CASRNSGSRSYEQYF.

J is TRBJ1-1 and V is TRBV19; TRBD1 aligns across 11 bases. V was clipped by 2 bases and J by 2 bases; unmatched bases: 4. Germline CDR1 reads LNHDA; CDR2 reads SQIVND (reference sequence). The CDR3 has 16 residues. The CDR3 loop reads CASSIRTGGPNTEAFF. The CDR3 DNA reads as TGTGCCAGTAGTATAAGGACAGGGGGCCCTAACACTGAAGCTTTCTTT. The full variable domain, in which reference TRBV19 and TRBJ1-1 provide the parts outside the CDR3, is DGGITQSPKYLFRKEGQNVTLSCEQNLNHDAMYWYRQDPGQGLRLIYYSQIVNDFQKGDIAEGYSVSREKKESFPLTVTSAQKNPTAFYLCASSIRTGGPNTEAFFGQGTRLTVV.

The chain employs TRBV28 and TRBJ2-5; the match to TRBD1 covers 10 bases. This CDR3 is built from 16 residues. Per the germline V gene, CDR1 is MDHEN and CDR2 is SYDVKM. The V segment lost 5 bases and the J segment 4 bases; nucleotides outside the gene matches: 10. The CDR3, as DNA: TGTGCCAGCAGTCACAGACAGGGGGCGAGTAGAGAGACCCAGTACTTC. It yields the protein CASSHRQGASRETQYF.

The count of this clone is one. This CDR3 is CASSFREGSSGGEQYF. DNA for the CDR3: TGCGCCAGCAGCTTTCGAGAGGGGTCTAGCGGTGGCGAGCAGTACTTC. The V gene is TRBV5-1, the J gene TRBJ2-5; 7 bases fit TRBD2. TRBJ2-7 matches the DNA end more closely, so the J call is doubtful. There are 16 residues in the CDR3. CDR1 and CDR2 (germline): SGHRS, YFSETQ.

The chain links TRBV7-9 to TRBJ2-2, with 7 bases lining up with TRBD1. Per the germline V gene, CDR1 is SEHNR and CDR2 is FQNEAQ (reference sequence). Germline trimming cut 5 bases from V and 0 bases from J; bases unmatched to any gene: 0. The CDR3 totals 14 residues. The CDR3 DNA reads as TGTGCCAGCAGCCAGGGGGCGAACACCGGGGAGCTGTTTTTT. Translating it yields CASSQGANTGELFF. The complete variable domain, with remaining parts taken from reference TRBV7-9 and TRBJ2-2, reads DTGVSQNPRHKITKRGQNVTFRCDPISEHNRLYWYRQTLGQGPEFLTYFQNEAQLEKSRLLSDRFSAERPKGSFSTLEIQRTEQGDSAMYLCASSQGANTGELFFGEGSRLTVL.